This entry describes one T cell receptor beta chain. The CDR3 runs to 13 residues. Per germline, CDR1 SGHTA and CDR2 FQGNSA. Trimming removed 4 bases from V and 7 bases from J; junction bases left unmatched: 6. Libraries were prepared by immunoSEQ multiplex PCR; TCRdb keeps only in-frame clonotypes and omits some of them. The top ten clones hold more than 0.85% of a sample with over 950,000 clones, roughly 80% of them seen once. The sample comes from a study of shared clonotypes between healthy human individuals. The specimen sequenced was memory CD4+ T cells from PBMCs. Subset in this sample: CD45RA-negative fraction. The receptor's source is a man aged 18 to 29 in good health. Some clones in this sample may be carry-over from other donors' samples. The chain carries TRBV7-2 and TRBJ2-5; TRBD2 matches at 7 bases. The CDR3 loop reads CASSWRERGTQYF. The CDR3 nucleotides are TGTGCCAGCAGCTGGAGGGAGCGGGGGACCCAGTACTTC.